This TCR beta chain emerged from a study of shared clonotypes between healthy human individuals. Study results and limitations: Non-shared clonotypes showed lower generation probabilities than clonotypes common to all four donors. With few donors, the genetic and exposure-history diversity represented was limited. Naive subsets, compared against memory subsets, generally had larger estimated richness values.

All participating donors were Caucasian adults from Nashville, Tennessee. Between the trimmed V and J ends, which lost 0 bases and 7 bases, there was a span of 5 bases. Germline loops: CDR1 SGHRS, CDR2 YFSETQ. This CDR3 contains 12 residues. Note on this clone: No antigen is known for it. The same CDR3 also results from other DNA sequences found in this sample.

The table came from immunoSEQ multiplex PCR; TCRdb's copy has only in-frame clones and leaves some out. The data hold approximately 2.5 million clones, with more than 80% observed a single time. This sequence joins TRBV5-1 and TRBJ2-1, with unresolved D. The TCR sequence derives from a man younger than 35 in good health. Material: naive CD4+ T cells sorted from blood. Described subset: CD45RA+ positively selected. The CDR3 loop reads CASSLALNEQFF. CDR3 coding DNA: TGCGCCAGCAGCTTGGCCCTTAATGAGCAGTTCTTC. The full variable domain, its missing parts supplied by reference TRBV5-1 and TRBJ2-1, is KAGVTQTPRYLIKTRGQQVTLSCSPISGHRSVSWYQQTPGQGLQFLFEYFSETQRNKGNFPGRFSGRQFSNSRSEMNVSTLELGDSALYLCASSLALNEQFFGPGTRLTVL.